The 18 T cell receptor beta chains given below trace back to one sample, sequenced in a study of blood T cell repertoires in COVID-19. The repertoire was sequenced with immunoSEQ multiplex PCR; TCRdb's copy has only in-frame clones and lacks some. This sample has approximately 180,000 clones, with 80% to 90% found just once. Material: peripheral blood. Receptors were obtained from a man aged 40-55 years with active or convalescent COVID-19.

The chain is built from TRBV5-4 and TRBJ2-2; 7 bases are shared with TRBD1. Germline-derived CDR1 and CDR2 are SGHNT and YYREEE (reference sequence). Unmatched junction bases numbered 6, after V lost 4 bases and J lost 3 bases. CDR3 size: 15 residues. The CDR3 coding sequence is TGTGCCAGCAGCAAGGGACAGCTACACACCGGGGAGCTGTTTTTT. Encoded protein: CASSKGQLHTGELFF.

This chain connects TRBV5-1 to TRBJ2-1; 10 bases agree with TRBD2. Germline trimming cut 2 bases from V and 2 bases from J; bases unmatched to any gene: 10. This CDR3 region has 18 residues. Germline V gives CDR1 SGHRS, CDR2 YFSETQ. CDR3: CASSFPPSTSGPYNEQFF. The CDR3 nucleotides are TGCGCCAGCAGCTTCCCTCCCTCGACTAGCGGGCCCTACAATGAGCAGTTCTTC.

V usage is TRBV3-1 (or the pseudogene TRBV3-2) and J usage is TRBJ2-2, with 9 bases that match TRBD1. V trimming: 5 bases; J trimming: 4 bases; junction bases outside the gene matches: 8. Germline values: CDR1 LGHDT, CDR2 YNNKEL (reference sequence). The CDR3 is 16 amino acids. The DNA for the CDR3 is TGTGCCAGCAGCAACCGACAGGGGGTTTTCACCGGGGAGCTGTTTTTT. Translated: CASSNRQGVFTGELFF.

As DNA, the CDR3 is TGCAGCGTTTCTCGGACAGGGAGCACAGATACGCAGTATTTT. This codes for CSVSRTGSTDTQYF. V usage is TRBV29-1 and J usage is TRBJ2-3; 8 bases match TRBD1. With V trimmed by 5 bases and J by 0 bases, 4 bases remained unmatched. The length of the CDR3 is 14 residues. Germline lookup yields CDR1 SQVTM and CDR2 ANQGSEA.

The chain has TRBV5-6 and TRBJ2-7, with 10 bases that match TRBD1. Germline V CDR1 and CDR2: SGHDT, YYEEEE. With 3 bases clipped from V and 5 bases from J, the junction kept 8 bases outside the gene matches. The CDR3 length is 15 residues. In DNA, the CDR3 is TGTGCCAGCAGCTGGGGGACAGGGGCGAGTGACGAGCAGTACTTC. Translation gives CASSWGTGASDEQYF.

This clone was counted once. CDR3 DNA: TGTGCCAGCAGCCCATCGAACGGGCGGGCAAATCAGCCCCAGCATTTT. This translates into CASSPSNGRANQPQHF. The rearrangement uses TRBV7-2 and TRBJ1-5; unclear D gene. There are 16 residues in the CDR3. Germline CDR1 SGHTA, CDR2 FQGNSA. The V end was cut by 5 bases, the J end by 4 bases, with 18 bases between.

The CDR3 is CASSDRVPGNTIYF. Here the CDR3 DNA reads TGTGCCAGTAGCGACAGGGTACCTGGAAACACCATATATTTT. The rearrangement links TRBV19 to TRBJ1-3, with 7 bases that match TRBD1. The ends lost 6 bases at V and 2 bases at J; junction bases unmatched: 4. CDR3 length: 14 residues. The germline gives CDR1 LNHDA, CDR2 SQIVND (reference sequence).

This chain links TRBV19 with TRBJ1-1; TRBD1 matches at 9 bases. Trimming removed 0 bases from V and 7 bases from J; junction bases left unmatched: 6. Germline V CDR1 and CDR2: LNHDA, SQIVND (reference sequence). This CDR3 contains 15 residues. In DNA form, the CDR3 reads TGTGCCAGTAGTATAGATCGCGCGGGACAGGGTGAAGCTTTCTTT. Encoded protein: CASSIDRAGQGEAFF. Full variable domain (rest looked up from reference TRBV19 and TRBJ1-1): DGGITQSPKYLFRKEGQNVTLSCEQNLNHDAMYWYRQDPGQGLRLIYYSQIVNDFQKGDIAEGYSVSREKKESFPLTVTSAQKNPTAFYLCASSIDRAGQGEAFFGQGTRLTVV.

V is TRBV5-4 and J is TRBJ2-3; no firm D call. The V end lost 1 base, the J end lost 6 bases, and 15 bases lay between the germline ends. The CDR3 is 15 amino acids. Germline assignment: CDR1 SGHNT and CDR2 YYREEE (reference sequence). The DNA of the CDR3 is TGTGCCAGCAGCTTGAAACGGCAAGCGAGGGATACGCAGTATTTT. Translating gives CASSLKRQARDTQYF.

This chain joins TRBV5-4 and TRBJ1-6, with 8 bases lining up with TRBD1. This CDR3 contains 15 residues. Germline values: CDR1 SGHNT, CDR2 YYREEE (reference sequence). V was pared by 4 bases and J by 7 bases, with 7 bases of the junction left unmatched. The CDR3 here is CASSEMTGVNSPLHF. CDR3 nucleotide sequence: TGTGCCAGCAGCGAGATGACAGGGGTCAATTCACCCCTCCACTTT. Full variable domain (missing parts from reference TRBV5-4 and TRBJ1-6): ETGVTQSPTHLIKTRGQQVTLRCSSQSGHNTVSWYQQALGQGPQFIFQYYREEENGRGNFPPRFSGLQFPNYSSELNVNALELDDSALYLCASSEMTGVNSPLHFGNGTRLTVT.

The chain is built from TRBV28 and TRBJ1-2, with D perhaps TRBD1 (5 bases). V lost 11 bases and J 5 bases, leaving 18 bases between the germline ends. The CDR3 contains 13 residues. The germline CDR1 and CDR2 sequences are MDHEN and SYDVKM. The CDR3 sequence is CADPRTPRYGYTF. The DNA of the CDR3 is TGTGCCGACCCCCGGACACCGAGGTATGGCTACACCTTC.

The rearrangement links TRBV30 to TRBJ1-1; D is unclear. Trimming removed 2 bases at V and 5 bases at J, with 12 bases between. The CDR3 is 13 amino acids. CDR1 and CDR2 from the germline V gene are GTSNPN and SVGIG (reference sequence). CDR3 protein: CAWSLFLGTEAFF. The CDR3, as DNA: TGTGCCTGGAGTCTTTTTCTCGGGACTGAAGCTTTCTTT.

V and J are TRBV5-1 and TRBJ1-4; D call uncertain. V was trimmed by 1 base and J by 8 bases, leaving 15 bases between them. The germline CDR1 and CDR2 sequences are SGHRS and YFSETQ. CDR3 length: 15 residues. CDR3 residues: CASSLSGVKVEKLFF. Here the CDR3 DNA reads TGCGCCAGCAGCTTGTCTGGAGTGAAGGTCGAAAAACTGTTTTTT.

This clone appeared once. V is TRBV28 and J is TRBJ1-1; perhaps TRBD1 as D (6 bases). Trimming removed 5 bases at V and 0 bases at J, with 13 bases between. This CDR3 has 15 residues. The germline V gene encodes CDR1 MDHEN and CDR2 SYDVKM. The CDR3 DNA reads as TGTGCCAGCAGTGTCCAAACAGGGATGAACACTGAAGCTTTCTTT. Amino acid sequence: CASSVQTGMNTEAFF.

This rearrangement joins TRBV11-2 to TRBJ2-1; TRBD1 aligns across 8 bases. The CDR3 length is 15 residues. In germline, CDR1 is SGHAT, CDR2 FQNNGV. V was pared by 4 bases and J by 2 bases, with 4 bases of the junction left unmatched. CDR3 sequence: CASSSGTGPYNEQFF. As DNA, the CDR3 is TGTGCCAGCAGCTCCGGGACAGGACCCTACAATGAGCAGTTCTTC. The variable domain in full, completed from reference TRBV11-2 and TRBJ2-1, reads EAGVAQSPRYKIIEKRQSVAFWCNPISGHATLYWYQQILGQGPKLLIQFQNNGVVDDSQLPKDRFSAERLKGVDSTLKIQPAKLEDSAVYLCASSSGTGPYNEQFFGPGTRLTVL.

This clone is a singleton in its sample. The chain is built from TRBV5-5 and TRBJ1-2; no reliable D call. V dropped 0 bases and J dropped 2 bases, with 8 bases sitting between them. Germline lookup yields CDR1 SGHKS and CDR2 YYEKEE (reference sequence). The CDR3 consists of 14 residues. The DNA for the CDR3 is TGTGCCAGCAGCTTGGGTCCGGGGAACTATGGCTACACCTTC. It translates to CASSLGPGNYGYTF.

The chain joins TRBV7-9 to TRBJ2-5, with 7 bases lining up with TRBD2. V was pared by 8 bases and J by 2 bases, with 20 bases of the junction left unmatched. CDR3 length: 18 residues. Germline-derived CDR1 and CDR2 are SEHNR and FQNEAQ (reference sequence). The CDR3 loop reads CASVNSFTGGATQETQYF. The CDR3 DNA follows: TGTGCCAGCGTTAATAGCTTCACGGGAGGAGCCACTCAAGAGACCCAGTACTTC.

J is TRBJ1-2 and V is TRBV5-4; D gene ambiguous. V lost 4 bases and J 1 base, leaving 11 bases between the germline ends. This CDR3 has 14 amino acids. Germline V lookup: CDR1 SGHNT, CDR2 YYREEE (reference sequence). The CDR3 here is CASSPTTYNYGYTF. The DNA for the CDR3 is TGTGCCAGCAGCCCGACAACTTATAACTATGGCTACACCTTC.